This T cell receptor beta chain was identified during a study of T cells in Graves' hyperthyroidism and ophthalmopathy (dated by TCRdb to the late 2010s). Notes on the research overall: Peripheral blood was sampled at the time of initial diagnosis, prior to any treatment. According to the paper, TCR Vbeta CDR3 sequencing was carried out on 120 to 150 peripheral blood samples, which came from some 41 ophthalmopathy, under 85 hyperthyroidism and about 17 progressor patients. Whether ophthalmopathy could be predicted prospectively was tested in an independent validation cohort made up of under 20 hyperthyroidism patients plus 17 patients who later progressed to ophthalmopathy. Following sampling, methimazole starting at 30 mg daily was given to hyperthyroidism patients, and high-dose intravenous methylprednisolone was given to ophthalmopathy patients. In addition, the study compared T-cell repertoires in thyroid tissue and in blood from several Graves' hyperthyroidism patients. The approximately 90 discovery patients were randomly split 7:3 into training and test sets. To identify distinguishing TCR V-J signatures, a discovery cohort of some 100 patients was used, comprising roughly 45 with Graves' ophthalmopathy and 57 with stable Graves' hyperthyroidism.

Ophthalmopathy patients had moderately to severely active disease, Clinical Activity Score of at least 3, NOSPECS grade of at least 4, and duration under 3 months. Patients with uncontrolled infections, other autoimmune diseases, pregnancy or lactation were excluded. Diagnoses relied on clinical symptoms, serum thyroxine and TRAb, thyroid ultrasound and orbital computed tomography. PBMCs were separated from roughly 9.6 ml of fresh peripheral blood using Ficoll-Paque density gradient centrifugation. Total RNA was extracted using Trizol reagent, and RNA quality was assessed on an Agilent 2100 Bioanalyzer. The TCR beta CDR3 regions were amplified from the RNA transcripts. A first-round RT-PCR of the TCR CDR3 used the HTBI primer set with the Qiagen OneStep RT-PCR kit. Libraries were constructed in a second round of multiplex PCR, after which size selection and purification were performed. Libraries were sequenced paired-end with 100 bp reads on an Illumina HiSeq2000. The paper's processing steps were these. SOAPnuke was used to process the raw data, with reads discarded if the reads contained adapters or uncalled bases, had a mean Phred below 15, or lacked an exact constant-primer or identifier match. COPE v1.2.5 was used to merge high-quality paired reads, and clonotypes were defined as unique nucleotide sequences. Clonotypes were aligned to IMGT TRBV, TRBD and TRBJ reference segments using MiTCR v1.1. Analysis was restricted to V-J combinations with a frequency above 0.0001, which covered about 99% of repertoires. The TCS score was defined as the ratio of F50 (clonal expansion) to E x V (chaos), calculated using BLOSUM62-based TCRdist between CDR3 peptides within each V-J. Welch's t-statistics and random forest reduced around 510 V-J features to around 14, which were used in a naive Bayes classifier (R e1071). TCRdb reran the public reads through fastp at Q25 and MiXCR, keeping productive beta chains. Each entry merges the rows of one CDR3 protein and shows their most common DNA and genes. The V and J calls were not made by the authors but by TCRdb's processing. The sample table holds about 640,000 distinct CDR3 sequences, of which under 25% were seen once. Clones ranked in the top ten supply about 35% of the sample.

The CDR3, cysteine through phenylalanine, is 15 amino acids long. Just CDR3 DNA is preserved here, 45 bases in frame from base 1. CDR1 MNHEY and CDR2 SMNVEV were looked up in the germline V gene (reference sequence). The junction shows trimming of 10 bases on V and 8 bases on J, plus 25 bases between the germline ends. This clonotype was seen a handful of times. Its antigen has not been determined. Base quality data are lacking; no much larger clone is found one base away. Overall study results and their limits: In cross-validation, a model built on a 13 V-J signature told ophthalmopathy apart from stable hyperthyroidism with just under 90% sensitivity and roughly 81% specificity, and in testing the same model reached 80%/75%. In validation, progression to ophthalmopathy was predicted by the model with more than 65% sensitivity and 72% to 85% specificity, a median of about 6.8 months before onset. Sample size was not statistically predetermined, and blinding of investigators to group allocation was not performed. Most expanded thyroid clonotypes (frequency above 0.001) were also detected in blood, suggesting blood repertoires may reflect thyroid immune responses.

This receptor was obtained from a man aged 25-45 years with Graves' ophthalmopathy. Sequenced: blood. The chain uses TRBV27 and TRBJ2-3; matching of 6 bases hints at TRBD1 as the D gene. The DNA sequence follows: TGTGCCACCACAGAAGAGGGCAGGGGAAGGGGTACGCAGTATTTT. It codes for CATTEEGRGRGTQYF.